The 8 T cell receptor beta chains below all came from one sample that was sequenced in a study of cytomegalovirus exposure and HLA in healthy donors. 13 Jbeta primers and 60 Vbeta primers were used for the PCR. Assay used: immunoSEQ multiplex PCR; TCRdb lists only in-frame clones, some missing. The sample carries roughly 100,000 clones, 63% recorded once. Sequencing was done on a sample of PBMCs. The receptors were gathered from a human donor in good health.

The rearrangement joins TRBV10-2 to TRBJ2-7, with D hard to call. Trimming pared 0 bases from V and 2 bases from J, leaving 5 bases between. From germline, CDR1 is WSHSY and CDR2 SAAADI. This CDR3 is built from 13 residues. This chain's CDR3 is CASSESPTYEQYF. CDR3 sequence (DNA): TGCGCCAGCAGTGAGTCTCCCACCTACGAGCAGTACTTC.

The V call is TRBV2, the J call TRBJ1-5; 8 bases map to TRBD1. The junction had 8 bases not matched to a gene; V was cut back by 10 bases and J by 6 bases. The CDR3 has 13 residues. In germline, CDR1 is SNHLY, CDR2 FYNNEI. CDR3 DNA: TGTGCCATATGGACAGGGCTGGGTCAGCCCCAGCATTTT. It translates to CAIWTGLGQPQHF.

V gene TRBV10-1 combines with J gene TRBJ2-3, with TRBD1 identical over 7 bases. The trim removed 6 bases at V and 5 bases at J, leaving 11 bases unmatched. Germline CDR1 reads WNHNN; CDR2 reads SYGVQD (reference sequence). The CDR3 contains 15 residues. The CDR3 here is CASSGQGVRGDTQYF. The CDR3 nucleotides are TGCGCCAGCAGCGGCCAGGGGGTTCGAGGAGATACGCAGTATTTT.

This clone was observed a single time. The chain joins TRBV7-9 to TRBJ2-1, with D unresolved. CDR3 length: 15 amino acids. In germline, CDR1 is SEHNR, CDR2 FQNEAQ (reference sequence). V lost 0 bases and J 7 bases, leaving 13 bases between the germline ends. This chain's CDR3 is CASSLAVGLTNEQFF. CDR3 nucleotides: TGTGCCAGCAGCTTAGCGGTGGGCCTGACGAATGAGCAGTTCTTC.

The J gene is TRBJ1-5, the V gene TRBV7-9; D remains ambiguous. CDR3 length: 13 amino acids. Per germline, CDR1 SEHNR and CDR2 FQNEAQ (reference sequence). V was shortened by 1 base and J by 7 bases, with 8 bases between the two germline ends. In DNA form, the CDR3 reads TGTGCCAGCAGCTTAGGTGGGGAGCAGCCCCAGCATTTT. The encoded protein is CASSLGGEQPQHF.

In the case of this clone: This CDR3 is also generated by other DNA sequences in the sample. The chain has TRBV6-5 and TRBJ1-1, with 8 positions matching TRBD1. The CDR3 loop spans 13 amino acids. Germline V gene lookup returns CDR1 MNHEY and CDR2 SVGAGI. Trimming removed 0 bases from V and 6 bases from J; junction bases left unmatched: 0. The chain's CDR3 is CASSYSTGAEAFF. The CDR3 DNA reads TGTGCCAGCAGTTACTCGACAGGGGCTGAAGCTTTCTTT.

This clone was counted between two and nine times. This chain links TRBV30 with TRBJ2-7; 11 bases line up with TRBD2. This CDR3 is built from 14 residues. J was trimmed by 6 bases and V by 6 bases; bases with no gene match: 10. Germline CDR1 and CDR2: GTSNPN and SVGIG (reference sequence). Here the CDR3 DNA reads TGTGCCTGTCTAGCGGGAGGACCTAGAGGCGAGCAGTACTTC. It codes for CACLAGGPRGEQYF.

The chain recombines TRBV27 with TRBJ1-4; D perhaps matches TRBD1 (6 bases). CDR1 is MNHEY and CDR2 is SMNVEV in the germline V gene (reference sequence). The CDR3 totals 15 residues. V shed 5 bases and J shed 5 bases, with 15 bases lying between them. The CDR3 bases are TGTGCCAGCAGTCGACCAGGGGACCAGAATGAAAAACTGTTTTTT. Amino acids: CASSRPGDQNEKLFF.